These T cell receptor beta chains were read from a single sample in a study of OX40 agonist ivuxolimab in advanced cancers. This table comes from immunoSEQ multiplex PCR, and its TCRdb copy is limited to in-frame clones, with some not included. The sample carries fewer than 40,000 clones, more than 75% recorded once. This sample comprised CD4+ or CD8+ T cells sorted from blood, obtained in a trial of the OX40 agonist ivuxolimab. Receptor source: an adult with an advanced solid tumor such as melanoma, head and neck, liver or kidney cancer. The CDR3 runs from the conserved cysteine through the conserved F or W. D genes are given only for firm matches. Clone size is shown for a subset of rows, as once, few, many or a class of expanded clone.

NA	NA	TRBJ2-7	TRBV4-3	CASSQGFGGYEQYF	TGCGCCAGCAGCCAAGGGTTTGGTGGCTACGAGCAGTACTTC
NA	TRBD1	TRBJ1-1	TRBV2	CASRYVTGQNDAFF	TGTGCCAGCAGGTACGTAACGGGACAGAATGACGCTTTCTTT
NA	NA	TRBJ2-7	TRBV28	CASSFLSFRGGEQYF	TGTGCCAGCAGTTTTTTGAGTTTCAGGGGCGGCGAGCAGTACTTC
NA	TRBD1	TRBJ1-1	TRBV6-1	CASRTGGYTEAFF	TGTGCCAGCAGGACAGGGGGTTACACTGAAGCTTTCTTT
NA	TRBD1	TRBJ2-3	TRBV28	CASSIRDRAISTDTQYF	TGTGCCAGCAGTATCCGGGACAGAGCAATTAGCACAGATACGCAGTATTTT
NA	NA	TRBJ2-2	TRBV9	CASSEGGEGANTGELFF	TGTGCCAGCAGCGAGGGGGGGGAGGGGGCGAACACCGGGGAGCTGTTTTTT
NA	TRBD1	TRBJ1-6	TRBV28	CASSTGGQSYNSPLHF	TGTGCCAGCAGTACCGGGGGACAGAGCTATAATTCACCCCTCCACTTT
NA	NA	TRBJ2-1	TRBV7-9	CASSLGDGAYNEQFF	TGTGCCAGCAGCTTGGGGGACGGTGCCTACAATGAGCAGTTCTTC
NA	TRBD2	TRBJ2-2	TRBV10-2	CASEASGRPRPGELFF	TGCGCCAGCGAGGCTAGCGGGAGGCCCCGGCCCGGGGAGCTGTTTTTT
once	TRBD2	TRBJ2-3	TRBV6-5	CASSRTSGYTDTQYF	TGTGCCAGCAGTCGGACTAGCGGTTACACAGATACGCAGTATTTT
NA	TRBD2	TRBJ2-1	TRBV5-1	CASRTHLAGRNRSSYNEQFF	TGCGCCAGCAGAACACATCTAGCGGGGCGCAACCGAAGCTCCTACAATGAGCAGTTCTTC
NA	NA	TRBJ2-4	TRBV5-1	CASSQTGNTKNIQYF	TGCGCCAGCAGCCAGACAGGCAACACCAAAAACATTCAGTACTTC
NA	TRBD2	TRBJ2-1	TRBV4-3	CASSRGTSGSRYNEQFF	TGCGCCAGCAGCCGAGGGACTAGCGGGAGTCGATACAATGAGCAGTTCTTC
NA	NA	TRBJ2-1	TRBV7-2	CASSLGLVEFF	TGTGCCAGCAGCTTAGGACTAGTCGAGTTCTTC
few	TRBD1	TRBJ1-1	TRBV11-1	CASSLTENRGRTAFF	TGTGCCAGCAGCTTAACGGAGAACAGGGGGCGAACTGCTTTCTTT
few	NA	TRBJ2-7	TRBV13	CASSRLGERYEQYF	TGTGCCAGCTCGCGTCTGGGAGAGAGGTACGAGCAGTACTTC
NA	NA	TRBJ2-2	TRBV7-2	CASPGVAAVNTGELFF	TGTGCCAGCCCAGGGGTTGCGGCTGTGAACACCGGGGAGCTGTTTTTT
once	TRBD1	TRBJ2-1	TRBV5-1	CASSSEQGGTYNEQFF	TGCGCCAGCAGCTCCGAACAGGGGGGTACCTACAATGAGCAGTTCTTC
NA	NA	TRBJ1-1	TRBV7-9	CASSSRRGGETEAFF	TGTGCCAGCAGCTCTCGGAGGGGGGGTGAGACTGAAGCTTTCTTT
NA	TRBD2	TRBJ2-7	TRBV19	CASSSRTSGDYEQYF	TGTGCCAGTAGTTCCCGGACTAGCGGGGACTACGAGCAGTACTTC
NA	TRBD1	TRBJ1-2	TRBV27	CASSWTGGAGYTF	TGTGCCAGCAGTTGGACAGGGGGCGCGGGCTACACCTTC
NA	NA	TRBJ1-1	TRBV7-9	CASSFWGANTEAFF	TGTGCCAGCAGCTTTTGGGGTGCGAACACTGAAGCTTTCTTT
NA	TRBD1	TRBJ2-7	TRBV7-6	CASSLGSGTGTYEQYF	TGTGCCAGCAGCTTAGGGTCCGGGACAGGGACCTACGAGCAGTACTTC
few	NA	TRBJ1-5	TRBV10-3	CAISGGQSNQPQHF	TGTGCCATCAGTGGTGGACAGAGCAATCAGCCCCAGCATTTT
NA	NA	TRBJ1-6	TRBV7-9	CASSLGPVDSPLHF	TGTGCCAGCAGCTTAGGCCCCGTGGATTCACCCCTCCACTTT
NA	NA	TRBJ2-5	TRBV4-1	CASSRGTSPTRQQETQYF	TGCGCCAGCAGCCGAGGAACTTCCCCTACTAGACAACAAGAGACCCAGTACTTC
NA	NA	TRBJ1-5	TRBV6-5	CASSYDKNQPQHF	TGTGCCAGCAGCTACGACAAGAATCAGCCCCAGCATTTT
NA	NA	TRBJ1-5	TRBV6-4	CASAGGMGQPQHF	TGTGCCAGCGCTGGGGGCATGGGTCAGCCCCAGCATTTT
NA	NA	TRBJ1-1	TRBV9	CASSVYTNTEAFF	TGTGCCAGCAGCGTATACACGAACACTGAAGCTTTCTTT
NA	NA	TRBJ2-2	TRBV9	CASSAQGSNTGELFF	TGTGCCAGCAGCGCCCAGGGATCGAACACCGGGGAGCTGTTTTTT
NA	NA	TRBJ2-7	TRBV7-3	CASSLNPGYEQYF	TGTGCCAGCAGCTTAAATCCAGGCTACGAGCAGTACTTC
NA	NA	TRBJ2-1	TRBV19	CASKTGAANEQFF	TGTGCCAGTAAAACGGGAGCGGCCAATGAGCAGTTCTTC
NA	TRBD1	TRBJ2-5	TRBV5-1	CASSPGTGGLQETQYF	TGCGCCAGCAGCCCCGGGACAGGGGGCCTCCAAGAGACCCAGTACTTC
NA	NA	TRBJ1-2	TRBV19	CASSPEGYGYTF	TGTGCCAGCTCCCCTGAGGGCTATGGCTACACCTTC
NA	NA	TRBJ2-1	TRBV19	CASSSGLRDEQFF	TGTGCCAGTAGTTCAGGGCTCCGGGATGAGCAGTTCTTC
NA	NA	TRBJ2-3	TRBV7-3	CASSLGASADTQYF	TGTGCCAGCAGCTTAGGGGCTAGCGCAGATACGCAGTATTTT
NA	NA	TRBJ1-2	TRBV19	CASSRGHRGYTF	TGTGCCAGTAGTAGGGGGCACCGCGGCTACACCTTC
NA	NA	TRBJ2-6	TRBV28	CASSLSGAMGANVLTF	TGTGCCAGCAGTTTAAGTGGCGCAATGGGGGCCAACGTCCTGACTTTC
NA	NA	TRBJ2-3	TRBV18	CASSPPGARDTQYF	TGTGCCAGCTCACCACCGGGGGCCCGAGATACGCAGTATTTT
NA	TRBD1	TRBJ1-2	TRBV11-2	CASSQTGDGYTF	TGTGCCAGCAGCCAGACAGGGGATGGCTACACCTTC
NA	NA	TRBJ1-6	TRBV10-3	CAISGEYGSGSYNSPLHF	TGTGCCATCAGTGGAGAATATGGGTCGGGATCCTATAATTCACCCCTCCACTTT
NA	NA	TRBJ2-1	TRBV7-2	CASSLDPYNNEQFF	TGTGCCAGCAGCTTAGATCCTTACAACAATGAGCAGTTCTTC
NA	TRBD1	TRBJ2-7	TRBV28	CASSGDRDPGRGYEQYF	TGTGCCAGCAGTGGTGACAGGGACCCCGGTCGGGGCTACGAGCAGTACTTC
NA	NA	TRBJ1-5	TRBV28	CASRSDRNQPQHF	TGTGCCAGCAGGTCCGACAGAAATCAGCCCCAGCATTTT
NA	NA	TRBJ2-3	TRBV27	CASSNTDTQYF	TGTGCCAGCAGTAACACAGATACGCAGTATTTT
NA	TRBD1	TRBJ1-2	TRBV15	CATSGEPGQGNYGYTF	TGTGCCACCAGCGGCGAACCGGGACAGGGGAACTATGGCTACACCTTC
NA	NA	TRBJ2-2	TRBV18	CASSPPNKGMNTGELFF	TGTGCCAGCTCACCACCCAACAAGGGTATGAACACCGGGGAGCTGTTTTTT
NA	NA	TRBJ2-3	TRBV10-3	CAISDGDTQYF	TGTGCCATCAGCGATGGGGATACGCAGTATTTT
NA	NA	TRBJ2-7	TRBV19	CASSMRGRVHEQYF	TGTGCCAGTAGTATGCGAGGCAGGGTTCACGAGCAGTACTTC
NA	TRBD2	TRBJ2-7	TRBV5-4	CASTGLAGAYEQYF	TGTGCCAGCACTGGATTAGCGGGAGCCTACGAGCAGTACTTC
NA	TRBD1	TRBJ2-2	TRBV5-4	CASRSPGQGATGELFF	TGTGCCAGCAGGTCACCGGGACAGGGGGCCACCGGGGAGCTGTTTTTT
NA	NA	TRBJ2-2	TRBV9	CASSVYGNTGELFF	TGTGCCAGCAGCGTATACGGGAACACCGGGGAGCTGTTTTTT
few	NA	TRBJ2-2	TRBV15	CATSRDFRDTGELFF	TGTGCCACCAGCAGAGATTTTAGAGACACCGGGGAGCTGTTTTTT
NA	NA	TRBJ2-5	TRBV7-2	CASSQRGAGTQYF	TGTGCCAGCAGCCAGAGGGGGGCAGGGACCCAGTACTTC
NA	NA	TRBJ2-7	TRBV6-1	CASSFPGAGFYEQYF	TGTGCCAGCAGTTTTCCGGGAGCCGGTTTCTACGAGCAGTACTTC
once	NA	TRBJ2-7	TRBV7-9	CASSLAWTHPYEQYF	TGTGCCAGCAGCTTAGCCTGGACCCATCCCTACGAGCAGTACTTC